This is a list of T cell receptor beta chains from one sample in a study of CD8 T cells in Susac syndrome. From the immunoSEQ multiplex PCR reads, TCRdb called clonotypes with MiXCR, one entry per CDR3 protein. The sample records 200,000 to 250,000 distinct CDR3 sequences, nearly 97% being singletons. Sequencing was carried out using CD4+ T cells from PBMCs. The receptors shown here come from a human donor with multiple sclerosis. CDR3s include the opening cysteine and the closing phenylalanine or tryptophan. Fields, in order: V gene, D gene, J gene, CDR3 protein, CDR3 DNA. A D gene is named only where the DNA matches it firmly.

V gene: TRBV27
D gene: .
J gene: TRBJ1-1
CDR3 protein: CASSASDTEAFF
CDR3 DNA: TGTGCCAGCAGTGCTTCGGACACTGAAGCTTTCTTT

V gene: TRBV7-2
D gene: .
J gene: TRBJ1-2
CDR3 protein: CASSNRDLSGYTF
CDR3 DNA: TGTGCCAGCAGCAACAGGGATCTTTCCGGCTACACCTTC

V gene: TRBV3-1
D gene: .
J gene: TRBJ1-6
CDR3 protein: CASSRVNSPLHF
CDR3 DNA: TGTGCCAGCAGCCGAGTAAATTCACCCCTCCACTTT

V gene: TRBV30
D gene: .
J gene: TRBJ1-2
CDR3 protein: CAWSVRFQGQSNYGYTF
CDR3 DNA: TGTGCCTGGAGTGTCAGGTTCCAAGGACAGAGTAACTATGGCTACACCTTC

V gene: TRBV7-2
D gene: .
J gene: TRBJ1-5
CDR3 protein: CASSLGRGQPQHF
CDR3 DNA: TGTGCCAGCAGCTTAGGGCGAGGTCAGCCCCAGCATTTT

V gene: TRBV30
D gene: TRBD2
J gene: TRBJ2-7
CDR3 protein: CAWGFAEPGRDEQYF
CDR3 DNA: TGTGCCTGGGGGTTCGCGGAGCCCGGGAGGGACGAGCAGTACTTC

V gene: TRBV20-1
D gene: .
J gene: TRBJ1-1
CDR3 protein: CSASLRARGAFF
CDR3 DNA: TGCAGTGCTAGTCTCCGGGCCCGGGGAGCTTTCTTT

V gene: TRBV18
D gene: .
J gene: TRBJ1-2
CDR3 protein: CASSPPTAGGYTF
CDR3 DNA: TGTGCCAGCTCACCTCCGACGGCGGGCGGCTACACCTTC

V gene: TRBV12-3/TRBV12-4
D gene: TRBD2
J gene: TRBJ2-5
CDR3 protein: CASSRGGRETQYF
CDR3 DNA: TGTGCCAGCAGCCGGGGGGGCCGGGAGACCCAGTACTTC

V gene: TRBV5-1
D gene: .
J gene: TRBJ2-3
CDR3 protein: CASSFSEGKDTQYF
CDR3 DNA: TGCGCCAGCAGCTTCTCCGAGGGAAAAGATACGCAGTATTTT

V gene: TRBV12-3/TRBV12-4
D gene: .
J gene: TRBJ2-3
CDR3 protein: CASQRIATADTQYF
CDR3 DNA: TGTGCCAGCCAGAGGATAGCGACCGCAGATACGCAGTATTTT

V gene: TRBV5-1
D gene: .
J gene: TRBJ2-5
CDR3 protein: CASSLASQGGETQYF
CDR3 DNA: TGCGCCAGCAGCTTGGCCTCCCAGGGTGGGGAGACCCAGTACTTC

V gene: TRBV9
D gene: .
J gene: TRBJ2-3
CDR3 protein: CASSVGARGVDSTQYF
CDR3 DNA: TGTGCCAGCAGCGTAGGGGCCCGGGGAGTTGATAGTACGCAGTATTTT

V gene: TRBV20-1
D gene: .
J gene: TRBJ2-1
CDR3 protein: CSASLRGGAYNEQFF
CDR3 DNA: TGCAGTGCTAGCCTCCGTGGGGGGGCATACAATGAGCAGTTCTTC

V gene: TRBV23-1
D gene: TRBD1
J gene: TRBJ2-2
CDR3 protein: CASRSTDRGNTGELFF
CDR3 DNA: TGCGCCAGCCGTTCTACGGACAGGGGAAACACCGGGGAGCTGTTTTTT

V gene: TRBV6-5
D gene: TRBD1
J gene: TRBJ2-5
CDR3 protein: CASTATGTHYF
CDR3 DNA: TGTGCCAGCACTGCGACAGGGACCCATTACTTC

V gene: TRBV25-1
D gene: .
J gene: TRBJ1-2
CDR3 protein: CASPTSTAVTNYGYTF
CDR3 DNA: TGTGCCAGCCCAACCTCCACGGCGGTCACTAACTATGGCTACACCTTC

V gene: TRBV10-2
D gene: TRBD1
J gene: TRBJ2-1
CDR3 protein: CASRLDRVNEQFF
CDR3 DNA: TGCGCCAGCCGACTGGACAGGGTAAATGAGCAGTTCTTC

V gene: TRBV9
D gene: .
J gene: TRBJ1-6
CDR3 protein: CASSVLSANSPLHF
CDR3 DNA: TGTGCCAGCAGCGTACTATCTGCTAATTCACCCCTCCACTTT

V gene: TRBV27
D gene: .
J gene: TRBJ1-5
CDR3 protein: CASSLNRPNQPQHF
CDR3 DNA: TGTGCCAGCAGTTTAAACAGGCCAAATCAGCCCCAGCATTTT

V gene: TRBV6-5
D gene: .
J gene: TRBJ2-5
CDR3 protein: CASSRPNGKETQYF
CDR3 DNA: TGTGCCAGCAGCCGACCGAACGGAAAAGAGACCCAGTACTTC

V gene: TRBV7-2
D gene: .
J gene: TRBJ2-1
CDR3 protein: CASSLGRGTQFF
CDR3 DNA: TGTGCCAGCAGCTTAGGGCGCGGAACGCAGTTCTTC

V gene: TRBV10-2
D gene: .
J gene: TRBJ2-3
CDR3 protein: CASRDPPDTQYF
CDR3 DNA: TGCGCCAGCCGGGACCCTCCCGATACGCAGTATTTT

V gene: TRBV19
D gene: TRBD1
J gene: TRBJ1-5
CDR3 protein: CASREGQGFSQPQHF
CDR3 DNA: TGTGCCAGTAGAGAGGGACAGGGGTTCAGTCAGCCCCAGCATTTT

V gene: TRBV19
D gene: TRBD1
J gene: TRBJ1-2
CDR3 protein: CASSMRQGEIYGYTF
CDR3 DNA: TGTGCCAGTAGTATGAGACAGGGGGAAATCTATGGCTACACCTTC

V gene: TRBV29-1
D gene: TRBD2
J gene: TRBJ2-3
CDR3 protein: CSVGSSGRFPDTQYF
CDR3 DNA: TGCAGCGTTGGGTCTAGCGGGAGGTTCCCAGATACGCAGTATTTT